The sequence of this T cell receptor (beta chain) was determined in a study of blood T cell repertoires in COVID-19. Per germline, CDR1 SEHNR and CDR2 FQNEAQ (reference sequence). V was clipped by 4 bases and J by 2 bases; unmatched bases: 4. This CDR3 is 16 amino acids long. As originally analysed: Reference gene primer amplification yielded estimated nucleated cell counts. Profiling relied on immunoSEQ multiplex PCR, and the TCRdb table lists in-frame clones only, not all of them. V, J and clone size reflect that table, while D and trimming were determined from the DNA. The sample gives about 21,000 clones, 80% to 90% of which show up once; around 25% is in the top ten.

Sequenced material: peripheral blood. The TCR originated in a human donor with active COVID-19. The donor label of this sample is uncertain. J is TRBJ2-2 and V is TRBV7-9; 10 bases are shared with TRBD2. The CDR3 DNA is TGTGCCAGCAGCTCCTGGACTAGCGGTAACACCGGGGAGCTGTTTTTT. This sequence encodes CASSSWTSGNTGELFF.